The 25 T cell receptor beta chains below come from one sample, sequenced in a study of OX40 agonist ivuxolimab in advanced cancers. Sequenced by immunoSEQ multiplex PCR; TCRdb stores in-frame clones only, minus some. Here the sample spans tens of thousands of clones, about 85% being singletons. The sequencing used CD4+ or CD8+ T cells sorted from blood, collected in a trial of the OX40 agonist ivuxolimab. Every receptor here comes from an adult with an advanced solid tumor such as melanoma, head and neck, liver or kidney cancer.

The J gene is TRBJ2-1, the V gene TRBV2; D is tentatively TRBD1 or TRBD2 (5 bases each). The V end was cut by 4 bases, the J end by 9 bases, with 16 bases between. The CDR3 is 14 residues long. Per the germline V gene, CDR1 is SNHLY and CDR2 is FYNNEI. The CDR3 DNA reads TGTGCCAGCAGTGGGGGGACCGACCTCTCTGAGCAGTTCTTC. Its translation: CASSGGTDLSEQFF.

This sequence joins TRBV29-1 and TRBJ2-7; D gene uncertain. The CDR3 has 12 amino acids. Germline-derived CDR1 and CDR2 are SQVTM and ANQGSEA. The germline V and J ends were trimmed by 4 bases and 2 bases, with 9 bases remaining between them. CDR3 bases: TGCAGCGTTGTAGGATCTGCCTACGAGCAGTACTTC. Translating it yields CSVVGSAYEQYF.

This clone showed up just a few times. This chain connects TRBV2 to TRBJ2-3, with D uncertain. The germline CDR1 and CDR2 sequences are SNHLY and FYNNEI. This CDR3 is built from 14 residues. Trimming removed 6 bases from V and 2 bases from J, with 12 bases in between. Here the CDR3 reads CASSFTGSTDTQYF. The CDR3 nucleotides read TGTGCCAGCAGCTTCACCGGGTCCACAGATACGCAGTATTTT.

The CDR3 reads CASRPGQGVRQPQHF. The CDR3 DNA is TGTGCCAGCAGGCCGGGACAGGGGGTGCGTCAGCCCCAGCATTTT. The rearrangement links TRBV6-5 to TRBJ1-5; TRBD1 matches 11 bases. Trimming cost V 6 bases and J 6 bases; bases outside gene matches: 7. This CDR3 is 15 amino acids long. CDR1 is MNHEY, CDR2 SVGAGI, per germline.

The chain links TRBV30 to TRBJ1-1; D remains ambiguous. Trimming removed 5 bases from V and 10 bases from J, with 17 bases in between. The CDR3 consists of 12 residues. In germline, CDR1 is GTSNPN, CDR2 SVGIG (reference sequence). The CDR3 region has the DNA TGTGCCTGGTTGAGGGAGACACTGGGAGCTTTCTTT. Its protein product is CAWLRETLGAFF.

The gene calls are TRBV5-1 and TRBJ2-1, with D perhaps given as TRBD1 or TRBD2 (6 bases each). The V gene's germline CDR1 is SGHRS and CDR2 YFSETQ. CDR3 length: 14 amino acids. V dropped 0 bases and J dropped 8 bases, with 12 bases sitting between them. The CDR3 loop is CASSLEGGYDEQFF. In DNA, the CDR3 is TGCGCCAGCAGCTTGGAGGGGGGATACGATGAGCAGTTCTTC.

CDR3 loop: CASSVGSESQTNYGYTF. For the CDR3, the DNA is TGTGCCAGCAGCGTAGGTTCGGAGTCCCAAACTAACTATGGCTACACCTTC. The chain carries TRBV9 and TRBJ1-2, with no clear D. Germline V gives CDR1 SGDLS, CDR2 YYNGEE. This CDR3 has 17 amino acids. Trimming pared 0 bases from V and 0 bases from J, leaving 15 bases between. Using reference TRBV9 and TRBJ1-2 for the parts outside the CDR3, the full variable domain is DSGVTQTPKHLITATGQRVTLRCSPRSGDLSVYWYQQSLDQGLQFLIQYYNGEERAKGNILERFSAQQFPDLHSELNLSSLELGDSALYFCASSVGSESQTNYGYTFGSGTRLTVV.

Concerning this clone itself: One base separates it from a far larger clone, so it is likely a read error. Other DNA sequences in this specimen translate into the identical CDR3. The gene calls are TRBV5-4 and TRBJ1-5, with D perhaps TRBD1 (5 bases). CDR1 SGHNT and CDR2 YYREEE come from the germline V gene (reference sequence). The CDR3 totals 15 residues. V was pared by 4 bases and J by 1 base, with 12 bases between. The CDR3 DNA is TGTGCCAGCAGCCAAGATTGGGACAGCAATCAGCCCCAGCATTTT. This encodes CASSQDWDSNQPQHF.

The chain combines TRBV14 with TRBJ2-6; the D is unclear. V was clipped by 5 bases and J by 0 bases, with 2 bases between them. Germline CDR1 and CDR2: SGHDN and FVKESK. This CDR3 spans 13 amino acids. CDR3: CASSTSGANVLTF. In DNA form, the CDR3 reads TGTGCCAGCAGCACCTCTGGGGCCAACGTCCTGACTTTC.

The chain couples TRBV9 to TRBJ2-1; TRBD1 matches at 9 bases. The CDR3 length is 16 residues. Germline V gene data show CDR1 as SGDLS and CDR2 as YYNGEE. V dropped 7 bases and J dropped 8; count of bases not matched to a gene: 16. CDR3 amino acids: CASGRQGGSTHDEQFF. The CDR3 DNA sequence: TGTGCCAGCGGCAGACAGGGGGGATCCACACACGATGAGCAGTTCTTC.

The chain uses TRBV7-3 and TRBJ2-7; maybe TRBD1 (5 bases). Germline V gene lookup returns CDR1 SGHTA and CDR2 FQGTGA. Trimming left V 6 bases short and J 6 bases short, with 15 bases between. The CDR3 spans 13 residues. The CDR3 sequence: CASSRTTGFEQYF. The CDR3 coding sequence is TGTGCCAGCAGTCGAACTACAGGATTCGAGCAGTACTTC.

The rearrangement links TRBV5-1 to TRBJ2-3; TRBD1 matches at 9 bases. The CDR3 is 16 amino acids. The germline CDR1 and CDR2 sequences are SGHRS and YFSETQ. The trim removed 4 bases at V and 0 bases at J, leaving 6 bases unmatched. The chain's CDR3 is CASSDPGQGSTDTQYF. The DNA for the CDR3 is TGCGCCAGCAGCGACCCGGGACAGGGAAGCACAGATACGCAGTATTTT.

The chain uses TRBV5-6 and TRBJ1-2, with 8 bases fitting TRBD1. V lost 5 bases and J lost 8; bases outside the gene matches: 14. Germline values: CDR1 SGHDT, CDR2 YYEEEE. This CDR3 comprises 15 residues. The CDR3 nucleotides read TGTGCCAGCAGGGACAGGGTCCTTTGGGGAGAGGGCTACACCTTC. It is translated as CASRDRVLWGEGYTF.

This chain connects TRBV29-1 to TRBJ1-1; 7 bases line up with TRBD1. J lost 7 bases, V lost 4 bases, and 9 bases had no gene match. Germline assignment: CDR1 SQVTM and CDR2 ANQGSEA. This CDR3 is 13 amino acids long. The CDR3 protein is CSVALVRQGEAFF. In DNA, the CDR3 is TGCAGCGTTGCTTTGGTGAGACAGGGTGAAGCTTTCTTT.

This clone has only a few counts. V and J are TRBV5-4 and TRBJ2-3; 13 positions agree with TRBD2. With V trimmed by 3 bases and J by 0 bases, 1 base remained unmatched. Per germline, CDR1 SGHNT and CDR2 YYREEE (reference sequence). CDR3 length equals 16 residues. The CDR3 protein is CASSWGLAGSTDTQYF. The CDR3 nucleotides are TGTGCCAGCAGCTGGGGACTAGCGGGGAGCACAGATACGCAGTATTTT. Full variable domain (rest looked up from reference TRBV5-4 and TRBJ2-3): ETGVTQSPTHLIKTRGQQVTLRCSSQSGHNTVSWYQQALGQGPQFIFQYYREEENGRGNFPPRFSGLQFPNYSSELNVNALELDDSALYLCASSWGLAGSTDTQYFGPGTRLTVL.

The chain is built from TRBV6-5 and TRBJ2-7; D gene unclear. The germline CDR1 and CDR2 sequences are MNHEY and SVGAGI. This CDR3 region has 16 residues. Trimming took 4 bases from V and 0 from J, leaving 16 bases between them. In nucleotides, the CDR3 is TGTGCCAGCAGTTCGAATAGTCGTACCCCCTCCTACGAGCAGTACTTC. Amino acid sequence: CASSSNSRTPSYEQYF.

For the CDR3, the DNA is TGTGCCAGCAGCCGGGACCACGGCGATACGCAGTATTTT. It encodes CASSRDHGDTQYF. This chain links TRBV11-2 with TRBJ2-3; D possibly uses TRBD1 or TRBD2 (5 bases each). CDR3 size: 13 residues. The germline V gene encodes CDR1 SGHAT and CDR2 FQNNGV. Deletions cut 5 bases from V and 6 bases from J, with 12 bases between. The full variable domain, in which reference TRBV11-2 and TRBJ2-3 provide the parts outside the CDR3, is EAGVAQSPRYKIIEKRQSVAFWCNPISGHATLYWYQQILGQGPKLLIQFQNNGVVDDSQLPKDRFSAERLKGVDSTLKIQPAKLEDSAVYLCASSRDHGDTQYFGPGTRLTVL.

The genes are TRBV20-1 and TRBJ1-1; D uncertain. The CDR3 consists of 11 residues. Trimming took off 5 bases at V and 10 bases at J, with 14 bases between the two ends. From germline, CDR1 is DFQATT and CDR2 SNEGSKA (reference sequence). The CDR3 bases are TGCAGTGCTTACCGGACCTGGGCAGCTTTCTTT. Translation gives CSAYRTWAAFF.

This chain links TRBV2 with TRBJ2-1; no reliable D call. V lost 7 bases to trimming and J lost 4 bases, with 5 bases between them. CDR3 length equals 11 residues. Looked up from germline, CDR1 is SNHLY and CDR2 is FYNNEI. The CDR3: CASKVYNEQFF. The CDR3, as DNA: TGTGCCAGCAAGGTTTACAATGAGCAGTTCTTC.

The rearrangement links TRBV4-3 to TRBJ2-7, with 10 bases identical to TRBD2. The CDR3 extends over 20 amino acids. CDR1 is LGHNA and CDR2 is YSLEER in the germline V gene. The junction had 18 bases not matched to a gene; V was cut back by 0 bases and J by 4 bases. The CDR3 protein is CASSQDLLSDGLAGVYEQYF. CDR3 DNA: TGCGCCAGCAGCCAAGATCTGCTATCGGATGGGCTAGCGGGAGTGTACGAGCAGTACTTC.

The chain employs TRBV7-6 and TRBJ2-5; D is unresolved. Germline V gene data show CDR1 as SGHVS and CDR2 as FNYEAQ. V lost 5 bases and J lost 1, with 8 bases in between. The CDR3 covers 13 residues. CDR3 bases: TGTGCCAGCAGCGGAGCTATCCAAGAGACCCAGTACTTC. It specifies CASSGAIQETQYF.

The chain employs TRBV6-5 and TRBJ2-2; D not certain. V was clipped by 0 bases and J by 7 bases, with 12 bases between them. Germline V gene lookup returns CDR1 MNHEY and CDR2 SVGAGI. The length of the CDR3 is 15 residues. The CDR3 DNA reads TGTGCCAGCAGTTACTCGATGAATCCACTCGGGGAGCTGTTTTTT. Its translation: CASSYSMNPLGELFF.

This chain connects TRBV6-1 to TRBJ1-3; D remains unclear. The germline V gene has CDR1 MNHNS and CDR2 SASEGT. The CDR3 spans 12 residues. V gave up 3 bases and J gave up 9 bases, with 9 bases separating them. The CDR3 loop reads CASSETLVTIYF. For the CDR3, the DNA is TGTGCCAGCAGTGAGACCCTAGTCACCATATATTTT.

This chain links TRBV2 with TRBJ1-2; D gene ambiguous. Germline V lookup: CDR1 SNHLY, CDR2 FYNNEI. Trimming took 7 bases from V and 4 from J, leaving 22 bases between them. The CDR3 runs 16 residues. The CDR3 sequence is CASMLAGPSTGYGYTF. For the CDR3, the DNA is TGTGCCAGCATGTTGGCCGGCCCCTCAACCGGCTATGGCTACACCTTC. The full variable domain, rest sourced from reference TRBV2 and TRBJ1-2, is EPEVTQTPSHQVTQMGQEVILRCVPISNHLYFYWYRQILGQKVEFLVSFYNNEISEKSEIFDDQFSVERPDGSNFTLKIRSTKLEDSAMYFCASMLAGPSTGYGYTFGSGTRLTVV.

The CDR3 region is CASSDGWYDTEAFF. CDR3 nucleotide sequence: TGTGCCAGCAGTGATGGTTGGTATGACACTGAAGCTTTCTTT. The rearrangement uses TRBV6-1 and TRBJ1-1; no definite D call. V lost 3 bases, J lost 3 bases, and 11 bases lay in between. The CDR3 has 14 amino acids. CDR1 and CDR2 from the germline V gene are MNHNS and SASEGT.